A selection of T cell receptor beta chains follows, all from one sample in a study of CD8+ T cells in alopecia areata. Sequencing used immunoSEQ multiplex PCR; TCRdb keeps in-frame clones, though not all of them. The sample holds roughly 70,000 clones, about 30% seen once. The specimen comprised CD8+ T cells sorted from blood, sampled at week 4, from a patient treated with tofacitinib. Every receptor here comes from a human donor with alopecia areata. Each CDR3 is given with its conserved first and last residue. Each record gives: V gene, D gene, J gene, clone size, CDR3 DNA, CDR3 protein. D genes are given only for firm matches. Some rows mark clone size as missing; the rest say once, few, many or name a class of expanded clone.

TRBV29-1	-	TRBJ1-2	-	TGCAGCGTTGCGAAGGACTATGGCTACACCTTC	CSVAKDYGYTF
TRBV5-6	TRBD1	TRBJ1-5	-	TGTGCCAGCAGCTCCGGGACAGGGGGACAGCCCCAGCATTTT	CASSSGTGGQPQHF
TRBV9	-	TRBJ2-1	-	TGTGCCAGCAGCCAGATGGCTGGGCCGTCGATTGGGAATGAGCAGTTCTTC	CASSQMAGPSIGNEQFF
TRBV19	TRBD2	TRBJ2-1	-	TGTGCCAGTAGTATAGAGGATAGCGGGAATGAGCAGTTCTTC	CASSIEDSGNEQFF
TRBV29-1	TRBD2	TRBJ2-7	-	TGCAGCGTTGAAGAGACTAGCGGGAATTCCGAGCAGTACTTC	CSVEETSGNSEQYF
TRBV29-1	-	TRBJ2-7	few	TGCAGCGTTGGACGGACTACCGGCTACGAGCAGTACTTC	CSVGRTTGYEQYF
TRBV5-4	-	TRBJ2-1	few	TGTGCCAGCAGACCGGGACGGTACAATGAGCAGTTCTTC	CASRPGRYNEQFF
TRBV19	-	TRBJ2-5	few	TGTGCCAGTAAAGGGGCGACAGAAGAGACCCAGTACTTC	CASKGATEETQYF
TRBV29-1	TRBD1	TRBJ1-2	few	TGCAGCGTTGGGGACAGGGGATCTGGCTACACCTTC	CSVGDRGSGYTF
TRBV2	TRBD1	TRBJ2-7	-	TGTGCCAGCAGTTACCCGGGACAGGGGGTTTACGAGCAGTACTTC	CASSYPGQGVYEQYF
TRBV19	-	TRBJ1-5	few	TGTGCCAGTAGTATAGAAGGCAATCAGCCCCAGCATTTT	CASSIEGNQPQHF
TRBV4-3	-	TRBJ1-1	few	TGCGCCAGCAGCCAAGATGCTAAGGGGAACACTGAAGCTTTCTTT	CASSQDAKGNTEAFF
TRBV29-1	TRBD2	TRBJ2-7	few	TGCAGCGTTGAAGACGCCGGGACTAGCGGAACCTACGAGCAGTACTTC	CSVEDAGTSGTYEQYF
TRBV29-1	-	TRBJ1-2	-	TGCAGCGTTGTGGGTGCAGGGGTCGACTATGGCTACACCTTC	CSVVGAGVDYGYTF
TRBV7-9	TRBD2	TRBJ2-3	few	TGTGCCAGCAGCTTAGTCCTAGCGGGAAGGAATACGCAGTATTTT	CASSLVLAGRNTQYF
TRBV7-2	TRBD2	TRBJ2-1	-	TGTGCCAGCAGCTTACTAGGACTAGCGGTACATGAGCAGTTCTTC	CASSLLGLAVHEQFF
TRBV29-1	TRBD2	TRBJ2-7	-	TGCAGCGTTGAGGTAGCGGGATTGGGCTACGAGCAGTACTTC	CSVEVAGLGYEQYF
TRBV4-1	TRBD1	TRBJ2-7	-	TGCGCCAGCAGCCCCCGACAGGGGGGCTACGAGCAGTACTTC	CASSPRQGGYEQYF
TRBV30	-	TRBJ1-1	-	TGTGCCTGGAGTGTATTAGGGAACACTGAAGCTTTCTTT	CAWSVLGNTEAFF
TRBV27	TRBD1	TRBJ2-7	-	TGTGCCAGCAGTACCGGACAGGGCTACGAGCAGTACTTC	CASSTGQGYEQYF
TRBV7-9	-	TRBJ2-3	-	TGTGCCAGTGCAGGGCCGGGAGTTGGAGATACGCAGTATTTT	CASAGPGVGDTQYF
TRBV7-9	-	TRBJ1-1	-	TGTGCCAGCAGCGTTGGACCACGGGGGACTGAAGCTTTCTTT	CASSVGPRGTEAFF
TRBV6-1	-	TRBJ1-3	many	TGTGCCAGCAGTGATGGCAACTCTGGAAACACCATATATTTT	CASSDGNSGNTIYF
TRBV4-3	TRBD1	TRBJ1-2	-	TGCGCCAGCAGCCCCGGACAGGGGGCTACCCATGGCTACACCTTC	CASSPGQGATHGYTF
TRBV6-1	TRBD1	TRBJ1-2	medium-sized	TGTGCCACCAGCCCCCCGACAGGGTACTTTTATGGCTACACCTTC	CATSPPTGYFYGYTF
TRBV28	-	TRBJ2-6	-	TGTGCCAGCAGTAACGGCCCCCACGGGTATGACGTCCTGACTTTC	CASSNGPHGYDVLTF
TRBV5-1	-	TRBJ2-7	-	TGCGCCAGCAGCTTCGCGGGAAGACATTACGAGCAGTACTTC	CASSFAGRHYEQYF
TRBV7-2	TRBD2	TRBJ2-5	few	TGTGCCAGCAGCTTCGGGACTAGCGGACGGGCCCAGTACTTC	CASSFGTSGRAQYF
TRBV29-1	-	TRBJ2-3	-	TGCAGCGTTGAATTCCACCACCCAGATACGCAGTATTTT	CSVEFHHPDTQYF
TRBV4-1	-	TRBJ1-1	few	TGCGCCAGCAGACAACAAGGGGCCGGCACTGAAGCTTTCTTT	CASRQQGAGTEAFF
TRBV29-1	-	TRBJ2-5	-	TGCAGCGTTGAAGATCAGGGGCCGGCGGGCCAAGAGACCCAGTACTTC	CSVEDQGPAGQETQYF
TRBV4-1	-	TRBJ2-1	-	TGCGCCAGCAGCCAAAGGCAGGAGTACAATGAGCAGTTCTTC	CASSQRQEYNEQFF
TRBV21-1	-	TRBJ2-2	few	TGTGCCAGCCTATTACCTTCCGGGACAGGGGTATTTGGCACCGGGGAGCTGTTTTTT	CASLLPSGTGVFGTGELFF
TRBV29-1	-	TRBJ1-1	-	TGCAGCGTTGGGTTAGGGGAGAACACTGAAGCTTTCTTT	CSVGLGENTEAFF
TRBV30	-	TRBJ2-7	-	TGTGCCTGGAGTGTAGGGCCAGGGAGCGAGCAGTACTTC	CAWSVGPGSEQYF
TRBV5-1	TRBD1	TRBJ2-1	few	TGCGCCAGCATGCCGGGACAGGGGTACAATGAGCAGTTCTTC	CASMPGQGYNEQFF
TRBV7-8	-	TRBJ2-1	-	TGTGCCAGCAGCTTAGCGTTGACTGGGCAGTTCTTC	CASSLALTGQFF
TRBV29-1	TRBD2	TRBJ2-1	-	TGCAGCGCCGAGGGACTAGCGGGAGCCACGGGGAATGAGCAGTTCTTC	CSAEGLAGATGNEQFF
TRBV7-9	-	TRBJ2-2	-	TGTGCCAGCAGCTCGACAAACACCGGGGAGCTGTTTTTT	CASSSTNTGELFF
TRBV29-1	TRBD1	TRBJ1-2	few	TGCAGCGTCAGCACCGGGACAGCTAACTATGGCTACACCTTC	CSVSTGTANYGYTF
TRBV30	TRBD1	TRBJ1-1	-	TGTGCCTACCGCAGGGGGGCTGAAGCTTTCTTT	CAYRRGAEAFF
TRBV7-2	-	TRBJ2-7	-	TGTGCCAGCAGCTTAGGGGGGGCCGCCTACGAGCAGTACTTC	CASSLGGAAYEQYF
TRBV29-1	-	TRBJ2-3	few	TGCAGCGGCCGGCATAAGGTGCCTAGCAGACGAACAGATACGCAGTATTTT	CSGRHKVPSRRTDTQYF
TRBV19	-	TRBJ1-1	-	TGTGCCAGTAGTTTCGACAGTTTGAACACTGAAGCTTTCTTT	CASSFDSLNTEAFF
TRBV29-1	-	TRBJ2-1	-	TGCAGCGCAGACAGCCGAGCCTACAATGAGCAGTTCTTC	CSADSRAYNEQFF
TRBV15	-	TRBJ2-7	many	TGTGCCACAAGTGAATCAAGCTCCTACGAGCAGTACTTC	CATSESSSYEQYF
TRBV28	-	TRBJ2-7	-	TGTGCCAGCAGGCCGATATTGGGCGTGTACGAGCAGTACTTC	CASRPILGVYEQYF
TRBV6-1	TRBD2	TRBJ2-3	few	TGTGCCAGCAGTGAGACTAGCGGGAGACCCGATACGCAGTATTTT	CASSETSGRPDTQYF
TRBV7-2	TRBD2	TRBJ2-3	-	TGTGCCAGCAGCTTATCTAGCGGGCTTGATACGCAGTATTTT	CASSLSSGLDTQYF
TRBV7-6	-	TRBJ2-7	-	TGTGCCAGCAGCATCCACCAGGGACCAGGTTACGAGCAGTACTTC	CASSIHQGPGYEQYF
TRBV6-1	-	TRBJ1-5	few	TGTGCCAGCAGTGACAGGGGTGGAAATCAGCCCCAGCATTTT	CASSDRGGNQPQHF
TRBV29-1	-	TRBJ2-1	-	TGCAGCGTCCTCGGGAGAAATGAGCAGTTCTTC	CSVLGRNEQFF
TRBV4-1	-	TRBJ2-7	-	TGCGCCAGCAGCCAAGATGGCGTTCGGGGGCGCTTGCCCCGCTCCTACGAGCAGTACTTC	CASSQDGVRGRLPRSYEQYF
TRBV30	-	TRBJ1-5	-	TGTGCCTGGAGTGGGGTTAACAGCAATCAGCCCCAGCATTTT	CAWSGVNSNQPQHF
TRBV15	-	TRBJ1-5	few	TGTGCCACCAGCGCAGAACTGCAAGGGCAGCCCCAGCATTTT	CATSAELQGQPQHF
TRBV4-3	TRBD1	TRBJ1-5	few	TGCGCCAGCAGCCAAGATTCAGGGGGCGGTGATCAGCCCCAGCATTTT	CASSQDSGGGDQPQHF
TRBV6-5	TRBD2	TRBJ2-7	few	TGTGCCAGCAGTTACTCTAGCGGGAGTGCCTACGAGCAGTACTTC	CASSYSSGSAYEQYF